Sequencing of this T cell receptor beta chain was carried out in a study of T-cell memory formation after mild COVID-19. Study-level information: TCR clustering was largely donor specific. Study-level points and caveats: Clones which contracted sat mainly in CM and EM if CD4+, and in EMRA if CD8+.

Researchers used 5'RACE with constant-segment primers to make TCR alpha and TCR beta cDNA libraries that carry sample barcodes and UMIs. One entry per CDR3 protein, called by TCRdb with MiXCR from the 5' RACE reads. The sample includes 150,000 to 200,000 distinct CDR3 sequences, about 9.9% of them seen just once. The CDR3 sequence is 12 residues long. Trimming removed 5 bases from V and 3 bases from J, with 7 bases in between. The germline V gene encodes CDR1 MNHNS and CDR2 SASEGT. Comments on this clonotype: The target antigen is unknown.

The clonotype originates from a man between 18 and 29 years old who had mild COVID-19 (a few samples of this study predate the infection). Cell type and time point are not known. The material sequenced was PBMCs or a T cell subset sorted from them (not recorded which). The chain joins TRBV6-1 to TRBJ1-2; no reliable D call. The CDR3 nucleotides are TGTGCCAGCAGTCAGACCTACTATGGCTACACCTTC. Encoded protein: CASSQTYYGYTF.